This T cell receptor (beta chain) was identified during a study of blood T cell repertoires in COVID-19. In the study overall: COVID-19 samples, acute and convalescent, were from the United States, Italy and Spain. The analysed material was cDNA or gDNA that came from T cells, B-cell-depleted T cells, or PBMCs.

This clone was observed once. In the authors' workflow: Counts of nucleated cells, estimated from reference gene primer amplification, were obtained. Here immunoSEQ multiplex PCR was the method, and the copy in TCRdb shows in-frame clones only, minus some. V and J calls and clone size follow that table, whereas D and trimming were derived from the DNA. The top ten hold roughly 1.6% of the sample, which has nearly 250,000 clones, approximately 89% seen once. V was cut by 5 bases and J by 0 bases, with 11 bases left in between. The CDR3 loop spans 15 amino acids. Germline-derived CDR1 and CDR2 are SEHNR and FQNEAQ (reference sequence).

The material sequenced was peripheral blood. This chain joins TRBV7-9 and TRBJ2-4; TRBD2 is a possible D gene (5 bases). The clonotype comes from a woman aged 60-75 years who had recovered from COVID-19. CDR3 bases: TGTGCCAGCAGCGAGGGCCCGCTAGCCAAAAACATTCAGTACTTC. It codes for CASSEGPLAKNIQYF.